These 22 T cell receptor beta chains were sequenced from one sample in a study of blood T cells in healthy people across ages. Primed by a sample-barcoded 5' primer and a J-beta primer mix, a second PCR proceeded for about 6 to 12 cycles. One entry per CDR3 protein, called by TCRdb with MiXCR from the 5' RACE reads. Of fewer than 2,000,000 distinct CDR3 sequences listed, roughly a third are singletons. The sequencing input was blood. These receptors were taken from a woman younger than 45 in good health.

The chain carries TRBV6-1 and TRBJ2-7; perhaps TRBD1 as D (6 bases). The CDR3 is 15 residues long. Germline V lookup: CDR1 MNHNS, CDR2 SASEGT. Trimming pared 6 bases from V and 0 bases from J, leaving 15 bases between. DNA for the CDR3: TGTGCCAGCAGAAGACAGGATACTAGCTCCTACGAGCAGTACTTC. This gives the protein CASRRQDTSSYEQYF.

CDR3 coding DNA: TGTGCCAGCAGCCGAGACGGATCAATGAACACTGAAGCTTTCTTT. Translating gives CASSRDGSMNTEAFF. The rearrangement links TRBV7-8 to TRBJ1-1; D remains ambiguous. V gave up 5 bases and J gave up 0 bases, with 13 bases separating them. The CDR3 runs 15 residues. CDR1 is SGHVS, CDR2 FQNEAQ, per germline. The full variable domain, in which reference TRBV7-8 and TRBJ1-1 provide the parts outside the CDR3, is GAGVSQSPRYKVAKRGQDVALRCDPISGHVSLFWYQQALGQGPEFLTYFQNEAQLDKSGLPSDRFFAERPEGSVSTLKIQRTQQEDSAVYLCASSRDGSMNTEAFFGQGTRLTVV.

The rearrangement joins TRBV6-6 to TRBJ1-1; D call uncertain. The CDR3 is made up of 12 amino acids. Trimming left V 4 bases short and J 4 bases short, with 7 bases between. Germline-derived CDR1 and CDR2 are MNHNY and SVGAGI (reference sequence). The CDR3 bases are TGTGCCAGCAGTTCCTACACCACTGAAGCTTTCTTT. Residues: CASSSYTTEAFF.

The rearrangement joins TRBV5-1 to TRBJ2-5; a possible D gene is TRBD1 (6 bases). This CDR3 has 15 amino acids. Germline values: CDR1 SGHRS, CDR2 YFSETQ. Trimming left V 0 bases short and J 5 bases short, with 14 bases between. The CDR3 nucleotides are TGCGCCAGCAGCTTGGAGTCGGGACAAGGGGAGACCCAGTACTTC. Translation gives CASSLESGQGETQYF.

The chain recombines TRBV20-1 with TRBJ2-3, with TRBD1 matching over 9 bases. Germline CDR1 DFQATT, CDR2 SNEGSKA (reference sequence). The V and J ends lost 6 bases and 4 bases, in that order; junction bases with no gene match: 2. The CDR3 is made up of 12 amino acids. CDR3 residues: CSAGTGPDTQYF. CDR3 in DNA: TGCAGTGCAGGGACAGGGCCAGATACGCAGTATTTT.

The J gene is TRBJ2-1, the V gene TRBV5-6; 9 bases agree with TRBD1. The CDR3 loop spans 15 amino acids. Germline CDR1 SGHDT, CDR2 YYEEEE. V lost 4 bases and J lost 6; bases outside the gene matches: 8. CDR3 amino acids: CASSIGTGHTNEQFF. Written as DNA, the CDR3 is TGTGCCAGCAGCATTGGGACAGGGCACACCAATGAGCAGTTCTTC.

The chain carries TRBV27 and TRBJ2-7; D unclear. The CDR3 contains 14 residues. CDR1 is MNHEY, CDR2 SMNVEV, per germline (reference sequence). V gave up 2 bases and J gave up 4 bases, with 12 bases separating them. The CDR3 sequence: CASSLPNSKYEQYF. The CDR3 DNA follows: TGTGCCAGCAGTTTACCGAACAGCAAGTACGAGCAGTACTTC.

This chain joins TRBV5-1 and TRBJ1-2, with 9 bases identical to TRBD1. Germline CDR1 and CDR2: SGHRS and YFSETQ. The CDR3 is made up of 12 amino acids. J lost 10 bases, V lost 4 bases, and 5 bases had no gene match. The DNA for the CDR3 is TGCGCCAGCAGCCTGGGACAGGGTGTCTACACCTTC. Translating it yields CASSLGQGVYTF.

This clonotype was recorded at least ten times. The CDR3 protein is CSAGTSGGTDTQYF. CDR3 nucleotide sequence: TGCAGCGCCGGGACTAGCGGGGGCACAGATACGCAGTATTTT. The chain uses TRBV20-1 and TRBJ2-3; 13 bases map to TRBD2. Germline CDR1 is DFQATT and CDR2 is SNEGSKA (reference sequence). The CDR3 covers 14 residues.

Many counts were recorded for this clonotype. This sequence joins TRBV4-1 and TRBJ2-7; D possibly corresponds to TRBD2 (5 bases). V lost 1 base, J lost 6 bases, and 19 bases lay in between. Germline V CDR1 and CDR2: MGHRA, YSYEKL. The CDR3 has 16 amino acids. The CDR3 loop is CASSQVIGGPPSEQYF. The CDR3 bases are TGCGCCAGCAGCCAAGTTATCGGAGGACCTCCATCCGAGCAGTACTTC.

About this clonotype: A clone one base away is much larger, so this may be a read error. This sequence joins TRBV7-3 and TRBJ2-1, with D perhaps TRBD2 (5 bases). This CDR3 region has 15 residues. Germline V lookup: CDR1 SGHTA, CDR2 FQGTGA. The CDR3 loop reads CASSLDGVFNNEQVF. The CDR3 DNA sequence: TGTGCCAGCAGCTTAGACGGGGTGTTCAACAATGAGCAGGTCTTC.

This clonotype was seen at least ten times. The chain combines TRBV6-6 with TRBJ2-1; D is unclear. Germline assignment: CDR1 MNHNY and CDR2 SVGAGI (reference sequence). The length of the CDR3 is 17 residues. Trimming took off 0 bases at V and 6 bases at J, with 18 bases between the two ends. CDR3 amino acids: CASSYSISLSLGNEQFF. In DNA, the CDR3 is TGTGCCAGCAGTTACTCGATCAGCCTCAGCCTTGGCAATGAGCAGTTCTTC.

In this sample, this clonotype turned up a few times. The J gene is TRBJ1-1, the V gene TRBV3-1; D gene unclear. The CDR3 sequence is 13 residues long. CDR1 is LGHDT and CDR2 is YNNKEL in the germline V gene (reference sequence). V shed 4 bases and J shed 7 bases, with 13 bases lying between them. CDR3 sequence reads: CASSPKLHVEAFF. The CDR3 DNA is TGTGCCAGCAGCCCGAAGCTCCACGTTGAAGCTTTCTTT. Full variable domain (missing parts from reference TRBV3-1 and TRBJ1-1): DTAVSQTPKYLVTQMGNDKSIKCEQNLGHDTMYWYKQDSKKFLKIMFSYNNKELIINETVPNRFSPKSPDKAHLNLHINSLELGDSAVYFCASSPKLHVEAFFGQGTRLTVV.

About this clonotype: A read error is possible here, since a much larger clone lies one base away. The genes are TRBV4-1 and TRBJ2-6; D is possibly TRBD1 (5 bases). CDR1 and CDR2 (germline): MGHRA, YSYEKL. The CDR3 spans 14 residues. The CDR3 nucleotides are TGCGCCAGCAGCCCACAAAGTGGGGCCAACGGCCTGACTTTC. This translates into CASSPQSGANGLTF.

The chain has TRBV20-1 and TRBJ2-7; the match to TRBD2 covers 8 bases. The CDR3 sequence is 15 residues long. The V gene's germline CDR1 is DFQATT and CDR2 SNEGSKA (reference sequence). With 0 bases clipped from V and 3 bases from J, the junction kept 7 bases outside the gene matches. The CDR3 DNA reads as TGCAGTGCTAGAGACCTTATAGCGGGGAACTACGAGCAGTACTTC. This sequence encodes CSARDLIAGNYEQYF.

J is TRBJ1-2 and V is TRBV30; D gene unclear. Germline values: CDR1 GTSNPN, CDR2 SVGIG (reference sequence). The CDR3 contains 11 residues. V shed 4 bases and J shed 5 bases, with 8 bases lying between them. CDR3 DNA sequence: TGTGCCTGGAATGGGCAGTATGGCTACACCTTC. Protein: CAWNGQYGYTF.

The table lists this clonotype with a few counts. This rearrangement joins TRBV20-1 to TRBJ1-2; weak D call: TRBD1 (5 bases). Germline CDR1 DFQATT, CDR2 SNEGSKA (reference sequence). Trimming took 4 bases from V and 4 from J, leaving 19 bases between them. There are 15 residues in the CDR3. CDR3 sequence (DNA): TGCAGTGCTACGATTGGGGGGGGTGGGGGCTATGGCTACACCTTC. It yields the protein CSATIGGGGGYGYTF.

V is TRBV4-1 and J is TRBJ2-7; 11 bases line up with TRBD2. Losses at the gene ends were 4 bases for V and 0 bases for J; bases not matched to a gene: 14. Per germline, CDR1 MGHRA and CDR2 YSYEKL. CDR3 length: 19 amino acids. The CDR3 reads CASSPRLAGFITSSYEQYF. As DNA, the CDR3 is TGCGCCAGCAGCCCACGACTAGCGGGGTTTATTACGAGCTCCTACGAGCAGTACTTC.

The chain is built from TRBV2 and TRBJ2-5; possibly TRBD1 or TRBD2 for D (6 bases each). Trimming took off 9 bases at V and 5 bases at J, with 16 bases between the two ends. The CDR3 covers 13 residues. Germline V gene lookup returns CDR1 SNHLY and CDR2 FYNNEI. CDR3 in amino acids: CASRGRGDETQYF. In DNA, the CDR3 is TGTGCCAGTCGGGGAAGGGGGGATGAGACCCAGTACTTC.

The chain carries TRBV24-1 and TRBJ2-1; D is uncertain. Germline V lookup: CDR1 KGHDR, CDR2 SFDVKD. Trimming removed 3 bases from V and 0 bases from J, with 11 bases in between. This CDR3 is 16 amino acids long. As DNA, the CDR3 is TGTGCCACCAGTGATAAGACTCTACCCTCCTACAATGAGCAGTTCTTC. It translates to CATSDKTLPSYNEQFF.

The chain joins TRBV5-1 to TRBJ2-5; 8 bases agree with TRBD2. From germline, CDR1 is SGHRS and CDR2 YFSETQ. This CDR3 contains 17 residues. Unmatched junction bases numbered 7, after V lost 0 bases and J lost 0 bases. The CDR3 reads CASSLVDSSGHQETQYF. The CDR3 DNA follows: TGCGCCAGCAGCTTGGTAGATTCTAGCGGGCACCAAGAGACCCAGTACTTC.

This clonotype was detected ten times or more. This rearrangement joins TRBV27 to TRBJ2-7; 8 bases match TRBD1. The CDR3 sequence is 15 residues long. Per germline, CDR1 MNHEY and CDR2 SMNVEV (reference sequence). Germline trimming cut 5 bases from V and 2 bases from J; bases unmatched to any gene: 8. CDR3 residues: CASSPRQGNPYEQYF. In DNA, the CDR3 is TGTGCCAGCAGTCCCCGACAGGGGAACCCCTACGAGCAGTACTTC.